A single sample is the source of the 28 T cell receptor beta chains below, sequenced in a study of cytomegalovirus exposure and HLA in healthy donors. Vbeta (60) and Jbeta (13) primers were used in the PCR. Sequencing was performed with immunoSEQ multiplex PCR; in TCRdb, only in-frame clones are kept and a portion is missing. The sample lists fewer than 90,000 clones; 78% were seen once. Source material: PBMCs. The receptors were gathered from a male donor in good health and CMV-seropositive.

CDR3 region: CARNGTVYSNQPQHF. The CDR3 DNA reads as TGTGCCCGGAACGGGACAGTTTATAGCAATCAGCCCCAGCATTTT. V and J are TRBV5-3 and TRBJ1-5; TRBD1 matches 7 bases. Being an ORF, TRBV5-3 has a function that is uncertain. V shed 10 bases, J shed 0 bases, and the junction held 10 bases outside the gene matches. CDR3 length: 15 amino acids.

There are a few counts of this clone. The rearrangement links TRBV13 to TRBJ1-4, with TRBD1 as a possible D gene (6 bases). In germline, CDR1 is PRHDT, CDR2 FYEKMQ (reference sequence). The V and J ends lost 4 bases and 0 bases respectively, with 9 bases between them. The CDR3 covers 15 residues. DNA for the CDR3: TGTGCCAGCAGCTACAGGGCAACAACTAATGAAAAACTGTTTTTT. Translation gives CASSYRATTNEKLFF.

The rearrangement uses TRBV5-4 and TRBJ2-7; TRBD1 aligns across 8 bases. From germline, CDR1 is SGHNT and CDR2 YYREEE (reference sequence). The V gene end was trimmed by 4 bases and the J gene end by 2 bases; junction bases not matched to a gene: 5. The CDR3 runs 14 residues. The CDR3, as DNA: TGTGCCAGCAGCATAGGGACAGGAACCTACGAGCAGTACTTC. Residues: CASSIGTGTYEQYF. The full variable domain, with the rest looked up from reference TRBV5-4 and TRBJ2-7, is ETGVTQSPTHLIKTRGQQVTLRCSSQSGHNTVSWYQQALGQGPQFIFQYYREEENGRGNFPPRFSGLQFPNYSSELNVNALELDDSALYLCASSIGTGTYEQYFGPGTRLTVT.

The V and J genes are TRBV25-1 and TRBJ2-1; 9 bases are a match to TRBD1. Looked up from germline, CDR1 is MGHDK and CDR2 is SYGVNS. Losses at the gene ends were 3 bases for V and 11 bases for J; bases not matched to a gene: 14. The CDR3 runs to 16 residues. CDR3 bases: TGTGCCAGCAGTGAGGCCGGGACAGGGAGGTTTTATCAGCAGTTCTTC. Translation gives CASSEAGTGRFYQQFF. The variable domain in full, completed from reference TRBV25-1 and TRBJ2-1, reads EADIYQTPRYLVIGTGKKITLECSQTMGHDKMYWYQQDPGMELHLIHYSYGVNSTEKGDLSSESTVSRIRTEHFPLTLESARPSHTSQYLCASSEAGTGRFYQQFFGPGTRLTVL.

The CDR3 DNA reads TGCGCCAGCAGCTTGGCGTTGGAGACCCAGTACTTC. This translates into CASSLALETQYF. The rearrangement joins TRBV5-1 to TRBJ2-5; D unresolved. Germline-derived CDR1 and CDR2 are SGHRS and YFSETQ. The CDR3 runs to 12 residues. V was cut by 0 bases and J by 5 bases, with 5 bases left in between.

The V call is TRBV5-1, the J call TRBJ2-1, with a tentative D call TRBD2 (6 bases). The germline V and J ends were trimmed by 2 bases and 6 bases, with 15 bases remaining between them. This CDR3 has 15 amino acids. Per the germline V gene, CDR1 is SGHRS and CDR2 is YFSETQ. CDR3 protein: CASSLGARDGNEQFF. In DNA form, the CDR3 reads TGCGCCAGCAGCTTAGGGGCGCGGGACGGCAATGAGCAGTTCTTC.

CDR3 sequence (DNA): TGTGCCAGCAGCTCTCCCCGGAGCGGGAGACCATCCAACAATGAGCAGTTCTTC. It encodes CASSSPRSGRPSNNEQFF. The rearrangement uses TRBV11-1 and TRBJ2-1; TRBD2 matches at 8 bases. Germline CDR1 and CDR2: SGHAT and FQDESV (reference sequence). This CDR3 is 18 amino acids long. The junction had 16 bases not matched to a gene; V was cut back by 4 bases and J by 5 bases.

The J gene is TRBJ2-3, the V gene TRBV30; 12 nucleotides line up with TRBD2. Losses at the gene ends were 8 bases for V and 4 bases for J; bases not matched to a gene: 10. From germline, CDR1 is GTSNPN and CDR2 SVGIG (reference sequence). The CDR3 loop spans 15 amino acids. In DNA form, the CDR3 reads TGTGCCCAGAGAAGACTAGCGGGAGTAGCAGATACGCAGTATTTT. Translating it yields CAQRRLAGVADTQYF.

This chain joins TRBV7-8 and TRBJ2-7; no clear D gene. V was trimmed by 3 bases and J by 0 bases, leaving 6 bases between them. Germline V gives CDR1 SGHVS, CDR2 FQNEAQ. CDR3 length: 13 residues. The CDR3 is CASSLKSSYEQYF. CDR3 nucleotide sequence: TGTGCCAGCAGCTTGAAGAGCTCCTACGAGCAGTACTTC.

This rearrangement joins TRBV4-1 to TRBJ2-5; 7 nucleotides agree with TRBD2. The CDR3 has 14 amino acids. Trimming at V came to 1 base and at J to 5 bases, leaving 4 bases not matched to a gene. The germline gives CDR1 MGHRA, CDR2 YSYEKL. The CDR3 DNA reads as TGCGCCAGCAGCCAAGTTGCGGGAGTCGAGACCCAGTACTTC. Encoded protein: CASSQVAGVETQYF.

This chain uses TRBV7-9 with TRBJ2-7; D may be TRBD1 (6 bases). Germline-derived CDR1 and CDR2 are SEHNR and FQNEAQ (reference sequence). V lost 5 bases and J lost 2, with 16 bases in between. The CDR3 covers 15 residues. The CDR3 protein is CASSGTGKPTYEQYF. The CDR3 nucleotides read TGTGCCAGCAGCGGTACAGGGAAACCAACCTACGAGCAGTACTTC.

The chain links TRBV10-2 to TRBJ2-7; possible D gene TRBD1, 6 bases. The CDR3 spans 12 residues. Trimming left V 6 bases short and J 3 bases short, with 9 bases between. Looked up from germline, CDR1 is WSHSY and CDR2 is SAAADI. CDR3 in amino acids: CASSTGIYEQYF. Here the CDR3 DNA reads TGCGCCAGCAGCACAGGGATCTACGAGCAGTACTTC.

CDR3 in DNA: TGTGCCAGCAGCGTACTAGCGGGACACCAAGAGACCCAGTACTTC. Protein product: CASSVLAGHQETQYF. The chain couples TRBV9 to TRBJ2-5; 9 positions agree with TRBD2. The CDR3 contains 15 residues. Germline CDR1 SGDLS, CDR2 YYNGEE. Trimming took 1 base from V and 0 from J; bases not matched to a gene: 1.

DNA of the CDR3: TGTGCCAGCAGCTTATTGGGACAGATTGCGAACACCGGGGAGCTGTTTTTT. It translates to CASSLLGQIANTGELFF. This chain connects TRBV7-6 to TRBJ2-2, with TRBD1 identical over 7 bases. The germline V gene has CDR1 SGHVS and CDR2 FNYEAQ. The V gene end was trimmed by 2 bases and the J gene end by 0 bases; junction bases not matched to a gene: 6. This CDR3 is 17 amino acids long.

The chain couples TRBV19 to TRBJ1-4; D is uncertain. The germline V gene has CDR1 LNHDA and CDR2 SQIVND (reference sequence). The CDR3 totals 14 residues. The V end was cut by 5 bases, the J end by 6 bases, with 13 bases between. As DNA, the CDR3 is TGTGCCAGTAGTTCTGAGACTCAAGATGAAAAACTGTTTTTT. This encodes CASSSETQDEKLFF.

The chain links TRBV28 to TRBJ2-7; perhaps TRBD2 as D (5 bases). Germline-derived CDR1 and CDR2 are MDHEN and SYDVKM. The CDR3 has 14 residues. Trimming cost V 5 bases and J 3 bases, with 14 bases left between them. DNA for the CDR3: TGTGCCAGCAGTCGGGCCGGGAATCGCTACGAGCAGTACTTC. Its protein product is CASSRAGNRYEQYF.

This clone came up once. The chain links TRBV27 to TRBJ2-7, with 10 positions matching TRBD2. The V gene end was trimmed by 6 bases and the J gene end by 3 bases; junction bases not matched to a gene: 5. Germline values: CDR1 MNHEY, CDR2 SMNVEV (reference sequence). CDR3 size: 14 residues. CDR3 DNA: TGTGCCAGCAGAGTAGCGGGAGGCTACTACGAGCAGTACTTC. Its protein product is CASRVAGGYYEQYF.

This clone was observed a single time. The chain couples TRBV6-1 to TRBJ2-4; 12 bases match TRBD1. The germline gives CDR1 MNHNS, CDR2 SASEGT. The ends lost 3 bases at V and 4 bases at J; junction bases unmatched: 10. The CDR3 runs to 18 residues. The CDR3 region has the DNA TGTGCCAGCAGTGAGGGACAGGGGGCGCTTGACAATAAAAACATTCAGTACTTC. Translation: CASSEGQGALDNKNIQYF.

The chain joins TRBV6-1 to TRBJ2-7; D is possibly TRBD1 (5 bases). This CDR3 has 15 amino acids. Between the trimmed V and J ends, which lost 3 bases and 1 base, there was a span of 13 bases. Germline V gene data show CDR1 as MNHNS and CDR2 as SASEGT. The CDR3 sequence is CASSDPQGYSYEQYF. CDR3 DNA sequence: TGTGCCAGCAGTGACCCCCAGGGTTATTCCTACGAGCAGTACTTC.

The chain couples TRBV27 to TRBJ2-1, with TRBD1 matching 9 bases. The CDR3 spans 15 residues. Germline V gives CDR1 MNHEY, CDR2 SMNVEV (reference sequence). Trimming removed 2 bases from V and 7 bases from J; junction bases left unmatched: 6. The CDR3: CASSLAQGAWNEQFF. The CDR3, as DNA: TGTGCCAGCAGTTTAGCACAGGGGGCTTGGAATGAGCAGTTCTTC.

The rearrangement links TRBV5-4 to TRBJ2-4, with TRBD2 as a possible D gene (6 bases). V was trimmed by 3 bases and J by 9 bases, leaving 16 bases between them. Germline V lookup: CDR1 SGHNT, CDR2 YYREEE (reference sequence). CDR3 length equals 14 residues. The CDR3 DNA sequence: TGTGCCAGCAGCTCACCGACTAGGTCGAGCATTCAGTACTTC. It translates to CASSSPTRSSIQYF.

The CDR3 region is CASRMTGPNYGYTF. CDR3 in DNA: TGTGCCAGCAGGATGACAGGGCCCAACTATGGCTACACCTTC. This sequence joins TRBV27 and TRBJ1-2; 7 nucleotides agree with TRBD1. V was pared by 6 bases and J by 2 bases, with 6 bases of the junction left unmatched. Germline CDR1 MNHEY, CDR2 SMNVEV (reference sequence). The length of the CDR3 is 14 residues.

The chain carries TRBV2 and TRBJ2-5; TRBD2 is a possible D gene (5 bases). The length of the CDR3 is 14 residues. Germline loops: CDR1 SNHLY, CDR2 FYNNEI. The ends were cut back, 7 bases at V and 4 bases at J, with 16 bases in the middle. Written as DNA, the CDR3 is TGTGCCAGCACTCTCACAGAGGGTCGAGAGACCCAGTACTTC. The encoded protein is CASTLTEGRETQYF.

The V call is TRBV5-4, the J call TRBJ2-3, with TRBD1 as a possible D gene (6 bases). The germline V and J ends were trimmed by 4 bases and 6 bases, with 15 bases remaining between them. CDR1 is SGHNT, CDR2 YYREEE, per germline (reference sequence). The CDR3 length is 14 residues. CDR3 DNA sequence: TGTGCCAGCAGCCCAAAAACAGGGTCGGATACGCAGTATTTT. Amino acid sequence: CASSPKTGSDTQYF.

The CDR3 sequence is CASSLTSDTDTQYF. In nucleotides, the CDR3 is TGTGCCAGCAGCTTGACTAGCGACACAGATACGCAGTATTTT. The V call is TRBV5-4, the J call TRBJ2-3, with 7 bases aligning to TRBD2. The V gene end was trimmed by 1 base and the J gene end by 2 bases; junction bases not matched to a gene: 1. The germline gives CDR1 SGHNT, CDR2 YYREEE (reference sequence). The CDR3 covers 14 residues.

The sample holds one count of this clone. The genes are TRBV4-1 and TRBJ2-1; 8 nucleotides agree with TRBD2. CDR3 length: 15 amino acids. Unmatched junction bases numbered 9, after V lost 3 bases and J lost 8 bases. The germline V gene encodes CDR1 MGHRA and CDR2 YSYEKL. The CDR3 sequence: CASSHHGTSTYEQFF. Written as DNA, the CDR3 is TGCGCCAGCAGCCATCATGGGACTAGTACCTATGAGCAGTTCTTC.

The chain links TRBV5-6 to TRBJ1-2; 7 bases are a match to TRBD1. This CDR3 comprises 14 residues. The V gene's germline CDR1 is SGHDT and CDR2 YYEEEE. The ends lost 4 bases at V and 2 bases at J; junction bases unmatched: 5. The DNA for the CDR3 is TGTGCCAGCAGCCCGGACAGGCGAAACTATGGCTACACCTTC. It specifies CASSPDRRNYGYTF.

J is TRBJ1-2 and V is TRBV28, with D perhaps matching TRBD1 (5 bases). Germline assignment: CDR1 MDHEN and CDR2 SYDVKM. The CDR3 is 16 amino acids. Trimming pared 7 bases from V and 3 bases from J, leaving 21 bases between. CDR3 sequence: CASTNPSRVPYYGYTF. The CDR3 DNA reads TGTGCCAGCACGAACCCGTCCAGGGTCCCATACTATGGCTACACCTTC.